These 6 T cell receptor beta chains were all obtained from the same sample, sequenced in a study of cytomegalovirus exposure and HLA in healthy donors. The PCR had 60 Vbeta and 13 Jbeta primers. Using immunoSEQ multiplex PCR, the repertoire was profiled, and TCRdb retains in-frame clones only, with some absent. Seen here are approximately 75,000 clones, 80% observed once, and the top ten hold 0.8% to 1.1%. The sequenced sample consisted of PBMCs. The receptors were sampled from a male donor in good health and CMV-seronegative.

V usage is TRBV27 and J usage is TRBJ1-2; D perhaps matches TRBD1 (5 bases). The germline V gene has CDR1 MNHEY and CDR2 SMNVEV (reference sequence). Trimming left V 5 bases short and J 3 bases short, with 16 bases between. This CDR3 has 15 amino acids. The DNA for the CDR3 is TGTGCCAGCAGTGGTCTGGCAGGGAGGGACTATGGCTACACCTTC. It translates to CASSGLAGRDYGYTF.

The chain carries TRBV5-1 and TRBJ1-1; D unresolved. This CDR3 is built from 16 residues. The V and J ends lost 6 bases and 3 bases respectively, with 21 bases between them. Looked up from germline, CDR1 is SGHRS and CDR2 is YFSETQ. The CDR3 sequence: CASKGGSSGVYTEAFF. The DNA of the CDR3 is TGCGCCAGCAAAGGTGGCAGTTCAGGTGTGTACACTGAAGCTTTCTTT. The entire variable domain, with the rest obtained from reference TRBV5-1 and TRBJ1-1, is as follows: KAGVTQTPRYLIKTRGQQVTLSCSPISGHRSVSWYQQTPGQGLQFLFEYFSETQRNKGNFPGRFSGRQFSNSRSEMNVSTLELGDSALYLCASKGGSSGVYTEAFFGQGTRLTVV.

This chain connects TRBV25-1 to TRBJ2-1; 10 bases agree with TRBD2. Per the germline V gene, CDR1 is MGHDK and CDR2 is SYGVNS. The junction had 3 bases not matched to a gene; V was cut back by 7 bases and J by 3 bases. This CDR3 spans 14 amino acids. The CDR3 DNA reads as TGTGCCAGCATTGGACTAGCGGACTACAATGAGCAGTTCTTC. The encoded protein is CASIGLADYNEQFF.

Concerning this clone itself: An end of the junction differs from the germline gene, which may be a read error. V gene TRBV5-1 combines with J gene TRBJ2-7; no definite D call. Looked up from germline, CDR1 is SGHRS and CDR2 is YFSETQ. CDR3 length: 12 amino acids. CDR3: CASRLDGYEQYF. The DNA for the CDR3 is TGCGCCAGCAGATTGGACGGCTACGAGCAGTACTTC.

This clone came up a few times. The chain employs TRBV7-2 and TRBJ2-7; TRBD2 aligns across 8 bases. Germline V lookup: CDR1 SGHTA, CDR2 FQGNSA. The CDR3 spans 14 residues. J gave up 5 bases and V 3 bases, and 6 bases lay outside the gene matches. The DNA of the CDR3 is TGTGCCAGCAGCTTTGCGGGAGGACTCGACGAGCAGTACTTC. Translation: CASSFAGGLDEQYF. The whole variable domain, remainder taken from reference TRBV7-2 and TRBJ2-7, is GAGVSQSPSNKVTEKGKDVELRCDPISGHTALYWYRQSLGQGLEFLIYFQGNSAPDKSGLPSDRFSAERTGGSVSTLTIQRTQQEDSAVYLCASSFAGGLDEQYFGPGTRLTVT.

The genes are TRBV5-1 and TRBJ2-2; D may be TRBD1 (5 bases). Trimming pared 2 bases from V and 2 bases from J, leaving 10 bases between. This CDR3 is built from 15 residues. Germline CDR1 reads SGHRS; CDR2 reads YFSETQ. CDR3 protein: CASSFDRTNTGELFF. CDR3 DNA: TGCGCCAGCAGCTTCGACAGAACTAACACCGGGGAGCTGTTTTTT.